The 26 T cell receptor beta chains in this list originate from one sample, sequenced in a study of blood T cell repertoires in COVID-19. Data came from immunoSEQ multiplex PCR; TCRdb stores just in-frame clones and leaves some out. Of around 55,000 clones in the sample, about nine tenths were seen once. Source material: peripheral blood. All receptors derive from a man aged 55 to 70 with active COVID-19.

This rearrangement joins TRBV27 to TRBJ1-1, with 8 bases fitting TRBD1. The CDR3 contains 13 residues. Germline CDR1 and CDR2: MNHEY and SMNVEV (reference sequence). With 5 bases clipped from V and 4 bases from J, the junction kept 3 bases outside the gene matches. CDR3: CASSLTGGTEAFF. CDR3 sequence (DNA): TGTGCCAGCAGTCTTACAGGGGGCACTGAAGCTTTCTTT.

This rearrangement joins TRBV7-3 to TRBJ2-3; a possible D gene is TRBD2 (5 bases). Germline V CDR1 and CDR2: SGHTA, FQGTGA. There are 14 residues in the CDR3. The germline V and J ends were trimmed by 5 bases and 0 bases, with 9 bases remaining between them. The CDR3 nucleotides are TGTGCCAGCAGCCGGGGATTTAGCACAGATACGCAGTATTTT. Residues: CASSRGFSTDTQYF.

The chain links TRBV19 to TRBJ2-7; perhaps TRBD1 as D (6 bases). Trimming cost V 2 bases and J 2 bases, with 16 bases left between them. Germline CDR1 is LNHDA and CDR2 is SQIVND (reference sequence). The CDR3 has 16 amino acids. The CDR3 DNA is TGTGCCAGTAGTATAATCTGGGCACGGGACACCTACGAGCAGTACTTC. Translated, it gives CASSIIWARDTYEQYF.

The chain joins TRBV6-4 to TRBJ2-1; 7 bases align to TRBD2. V trimming: 2 bases; J trimming: 6 bases; junction bases outside the gene matches: 4. The CDR3 contains 14 residues. Germline CDR1 is MRHNA and CDR2 is SNTAGT. DNA for the CDR3: TGTGCCAGCAGTGACATGGGGGGGGGCAATGAGCAGTTCTTC. Its translation is CASSDMGGGNEQFF.

J is TRBJ2-3 and V is TRBV29-1; a weak D match, TRBD1 (6 bases). The CDR3 sequence is 19 residues long. The V gene lost 3 bases and the J gene lost 4 bases, with 29 bases spanning the gap. Looked up from germline, CDR1 is SQVTM and CDR2 is ANQGSEA. As DNA, the CDR3 is TGCAGCGTTGAGGTGTCAGGGGATCTCTTCGAGAGAATCTCAGATACGCAGTATTTT. Translating gives CSVEVSGDLFERISDTQYF.

The chain uses TRBV6-5 and TRBJ1-2; 10 positions agree with TRBD1. Per the germline V gene, CDR1 is MNHEY and CDR2 is SVGAGI. V dropped 6 bases and J dropped 7; count of bases not matched to a gene: 5. This CDR3 comprises 13 residues. CDR3 sequence reads: CASSPTGGSGYTF. CDR3 nucleotides: TGTGCCAGCAGCCCGACAGGGGGCAGTGGCTACACCTTC.

This rearrangement joins TRBV3-1 (or the pseudogene TRBV3-2) to TRBJ1-2; 7 nucleotides align to TRBD1. The CDR3 is made up of 14 amino acids. V shed 6 bases, J shed 2 bases, and the junction held 6 bases outside the gene matches. Germline lookup yields CDR1 LGHDT and CDR2 YNNKEL (reference sequence). The DNA of the CDR3 is TGTGCCAGCAGTCAGGGACAGCTAAACTATGGCTACACCTTC. Encoded protein: CASSQGQLNYGYTF.

This clone was observed a single time. The V gene is TRBV4-1, the J gene TRBJ1-4, with D perhaps matching TRBD1 (6 bases). CDR1 MGHRA and CDR2 YSYEKL come from the germline V gene. V lost 0 bases and J lost 6, with 11 bases in between. The CDR3 loop spans 15 amino acids. The CDR3 DNA reads TGCGCCAGCAGCCAAGATCCAGGGGTTTATGAAAAACTGTTTTTT. Protein product: CASSQDPGVYEKLFF.

The table lists this clone with a few counts. This sequence joins TRBV24-1 and TRBJ1-5; D gene unclear. V lost 4 bases to trimming and J lost 5 bases, with 8 bases between them. Germline values: CDR1 KGHDR, CDR2 SFDVKD. The CDR3 has 13 residues. CDR3 coding DNA: TGTGCCACCAGTGACCGATCGGATCAGCCCCAGCATTTT. Its translation is CATSDRSDQPQHF.

The rearrangement links TRBV27 to TRBJ2-7; 7 bases are shared with TRBD2. The CDR3 consists of 13 residues. Germline-derived CDR1 and CDR2 are MNHEY and SMNVEV (reference sequence). With V trimmed by 5 bases and J by 0 bases, 1 base remained unmatched. This chain's CDR3 is CASSTSVSYEQYF. In DNA form, the CDR3 reads TGTGCCAGCAGTACTAGCGTCTCCTACGAGCAGTACTTC.

The CDR3 loop is CASSESSLAGGSYNEQFF. In nucleotides, the CDR3 is TGCGCCAGCAGTGAGTCCTCACTAGCGGGAGGCTCCTACAATGAGCAGTTCTTC. The chain uses TRBV10-1 and TRBJ2-1; the match to TRBD2 covers 12 bases. J gave up 0 bases and V 0 bases, and 3 bases lay outside the gene matches. This CDR3 contains 18 residues. Germline-derived CDR1 and CDR2 are WNHNN and SYGVQD (reference sequence).

The chain recombines TRBV5-1 with TRBJ2-7, with no clear D. Trimming shortened V by 0 bases and J by 6 bases, and 16 bases separated the two germline ends. The CDR3 contains 15 residues. Germline values: CDR1 SGHRS, CDR2 YFSETQ. In DNA form, the CDR3 reads TGCGCCAGCAGCTTGGAGGCAGCTAGGTCAACCGAGCAGTACTTC. This sequence encodes CASSLEAARSTEQYF.

This chain uses TRBV7-3 with TRBJ2-3; 10 nucleotides align to TRBD2. There are 15 residues in the CDR3. J gave up 8 bases and V 4 bases, and 9 bases lay outside the gene matches. From germline, CDR1 is SGHTA and CDR2 FQGTGA. The CDR3: CASSSTSASGGTQYF. In DNA, the CDR3 is TGTGCCAGCAGCTCCACTAGCGCTAGCGGGGGTACGCAGTATTTT.

The chain is built from TRBV10-2 and TRBJ2-7; D possibly corresponds to TRBD1 (5 bases). V was clipped by 4 bases and J by 2 bases, with 12 bases between them. The CDR3 sequence is 14 residues long. CDR1 WSHSY and CDR2 SAAADI come from the germline V gene. In DNA form, the CDR3 reads TGCGCCAGCAGTGGAGACAGCCTTACCTACGAGCAGTACTTC. Protein: CASSGDSLTYEQYF.

The chain links TRBV19 to TRBJ1-1; the match to TRBD1 covers 7 bases. CDR3 size: 15 residues. J lost 5 bases, V lost 5 bases, and 11 bases had no gene match. Germline CDR1 reads LNHDA; CDR2 reads SQIVND (reference sequence). This CDR3 is CASSAGDRVRTEAFF. DNA for the CDR3: TGTGCCAGTAGTGCCGGCGACAGGGTTCGGACTGAAGCTTTCTTT. The full variable domain, with the rest looked up from reference TRBV19 and TRBJ1-1, is DGGITQSPKYLFRKEGQNVTLSCEQNLNHDAMYWYRQDPGQGLRLIYYSQIVNDFQKGDIAEGYSVSREKKESFPLTVTSAQKNPTAFYLCASSAGDRVRTEAFFGQGTRLTVV.

This clone was recorded once. This chain joins TRBV9 and TRBJ2-2, with unresolved D. Per germline, CDR1 SGDLS and CDR2 YYNGEE. This CDR3 is built from 12 residues. Between the trimmed V and J ends, which lost 2 bases and 8 bases, there was a span of 7 bases. The CDR3 is CASSVRSGELFF. The CDR3 bases are TGTGCCAGCAGCGTCCGGAGTGGGGAGCTGTTTTTT.

The gene calls are TRBV29-1 and TRBJ2-3; 10 bases are a match to TRBD2. The ends lost 4 bases at V and 3 bases at J; junction bases unmatched: 7. The CDR3 contains 15 residues. CDR1 is SQVTM, CDR2 ANQGSEA, per germline. The CDR3 region is CSVATSGVETDTQYF. CDR3 bases: TGCAGCGTTGCCACTAGCGGGGTCGAAACAGATACGCAGTATTTT.

J is TRBJ2-4 and V is TRBV29-1; a possible D gene is TRBD2 (6 bases). The CDR3 loop spans 16 amino acids. V was pared by 0 bases and J by 7 bases, with 19 bases between. Germline V gene lookup returns CDR1 SQVTM and CDR2 ANQGSEA. CDR3 nucleotide sequence: TGCAGCGTTGAAGATGGGGGAGGACGGGGATCTAACATTCAGTACTTC. It is translated as CSVEDGGGRGSNIQYF.

V usage is TRBV5-6 and J usage is TRBJ1-5; TRBD1 might be the D (5 bases). Per germline, CDR1 SGHDT and CDR2 YYEEEE. This CDR3 has 15 amino acids. V was trimmed by 4 bases and J by 2 bases, leaving 13 bases between them. CDR3 nucleotides: TGTGCCAGCAGCCCGGCCCAGACAGGCAATCAGCCCCAGCATTTT. Residues: CASSPAQTGNQPQHF.

The chain couples TRBV27 to TRBJ1-2, with D unclear. V was clipped by 2 bases and J by 5 bases, with 12 bases between them. CDR3 length: 14 amino acids. In germline, CDR1 is MNHEY, CDR2 SMNVEV (reference sequence). The CDR3 sequence is CASSLREGTYGYTF. The CDR3 DNA reads TGTGCCAGCAGTTTACGGGAGGGAACTTATGGCTACACCTTC.

V usage is TRBV5-1 and J usage is TRBJ1-4; TRBD1 aligns across 9 bases. There are 15 residues in the CDR3. Germline assignment: CDR1 SGHRS and CDR2 YFSETQ. Trimming removed 4 bases from V and 6 bases from J; junction bases left unmatched: 7. Here the CDR3 reads CASSVQGAGHEKLFF. The CDR3 DNA is TGCGCCAGCAGCGTACAGGGGGCGGGTCATGAAAAACTGTTTTTT. Full variable domain (remainder filled in from reference TRBV5-1 and TRBJ1-4): KAGVTQTPRYLIKTRGQQVTLSCSPISGHRSVSWYQQTPGQGLQFLFEYFSETQRNKGNFPGRFSGRQFSNSRSEMNVSTLELGDSALYLCASSVQGAGHEKLFFGSGTQLSVL.

The chain carries TRBV4-1 and TRBJ1-1, with a weak D call TRBD1 (6 bases). Germline V gives CDR1 MGHRA, CDR2 YSYEKL. Deletions cut 4 bases from V and 4 bases from J, with 10 bases between. CDR3 size: 13 residues. The CDR3 reads CASSLVGGTEAFF. The CDR3 nucleotides read TGCGCCAGCAGCCTCGTAGGGGGCACTGAAGCTTTCTTT.

This chain connects TRBV2 to TRBJ2-1; D is unresolved. Germline V gives CDR1 SNHLY, CDR2 FYNNEI. The V and J ends lost 5 bases and 0 bases respectively, with 11 bases between them. This CDR3 has 15 residues. As DNA, the CDR3 is TGTGCCAGCAGTCCTTCCGTTCGCTCCTACAATGAGCAGTTCTTC. Translation: CASSPSVRSYNEQFF.

The chain recombines TRBV7-3 with TRBJ2-1, with D unresolved. V lost 1 base, J lost 0 bases, and 7 bases lay in between. This CDR3 is 15 amino acids long. Per the germline V gene, CDR1 is SGHTA and CDR2 is FQGTGA. The DNA for the CDR3 is TGTGCCAGCAGCTTAAACCCTAGCTCCTACAATGAGCAGTTCTTC. This codes for CASSLNPSSYNEQFF.

The chain is built from TRBV25-1 and TRBJ2-7; 7 bases match TRBD2. The CDR3 is 13 amino acids. Germline V lookup: CDR1 MGHDK, CDR2 SYGVNS. The ends lost 9 bases at V and 3 bases at J; junction bases unmatched: 8. The CDR3 nucleotides are TGTGCCAGTTTGGGGAGGGAGTACTACGAGCAGTACTTC. Amino acids: CASLGREYYEQYF.

The V and J genes are TRBV6-5 and TRBJ2-7, with TRBD1 as a possible D gene (6 bases). From germline, CDR1 is MNHEY and CDR2 SVGAGI. V shed 7 bases and J shed 0 bases, with 13 bases lying between them. The CDR3 has 14 residues. CDR3 sequence reads: CASKPGVNSYEQYF. In nucleotides, the CDR3 is TGTGCCAGCAAGCCAGGGGTCAACTCCTACGAGCAGTACTTC.